Listed below are T cell receptor beta chains from one sample, sequenced in a study of early T cells in non-severe SARS-CoV-2 infection. TCRdb ran MiXCR on the 5' RACE reads and lists one entry per CDR3 protein. The sample includes tens of thousands of distinct CDR3 sequences, approximately 12% seen only once; the top ten take roughly 3.6%. The specimen sequenced was whole blood. These receptors all stem from an adult who was a healthcare worker with PCR-confirmed SARS-CoV-2 infection or an uninfected control (not recorded which). Each CDR3 is given with its conserved first and last residue.

v_call	j_call	cdr3_aa
TRBV6-2/TRBV6-3	TRBJ2-7	CASSYGGTTVYEQYF
TRBV24-1	TRBJ1-2	CATSERGGPRDGYTF
TRBV28	TRBJ2-5	CASTSSGQETQYF
TRBV20-1	TRBJ2-4	CSAQERRLNIQYF
TRBV7-9	TRBJ2-1	CASSLAPGHNEQFF
TRBV4-1	TRBJ1-5	CASSQDSGTGLVAQHF
TRBV3-1	TRBJ2-1	CASSSRRSGGDYNEQFF
TRBV5-5	TRBJ1-2	CASSLGDRANYGYTF
TRBV7-3	TRBJ2-2	CASSPLNTGELFF
TRBV28	TRBJ2-5	CASSTRQGEETQYF
TRBV7-9	TRBJ2-1	CASSLALAGAYNEQFF
TRBV28	TRBJ2-7	CASNPGSAETYEQYF
TRBV20-1	TRBJ1-1	CSASDRGPTEAFF
TRBV29-1	TRBJ2-1	CSVRTSGGSSYNEQFF
TRBV11-3	TRBJ2-2	CASSAAESANTGELFF
TRBV19	TRBJ2-1	CASSIAVNEQFF
TRBV5-4	TRBJ2-7	CASSRSGYEQYF
TRBV5-1	TRBJ2-3	CASSLEASDTQYF
TRBV6-5	TRBJ2-7	CASSRGTSGIYEQYF
TRBV20-1	TRBJ2-3	CSASILSGRLTDTQYF
TRBV19	TRBJ2-3	CATRGDTQYF
TRBV2	TRBJ2-7	CASSDSVALAETYEQYF
TRBV5-6	TRBJ2-1	CASSLDEVYYNEQFF
TRBV7-2	TRBJ2-7	CASSSIRDGYEQYF
TRBV7-2	TRBJ2-7	CASSPRTSGFYYEQYF
TRBV27	TRBJ2-7	CASSLVGGYEQYF
TRBV7-2	TRBJ2-1	CASSPRLVSGEQFF
TRBV9	TRBJ2-3	CASSVVGGTDTQYF
TRBV27	TRBJ2-1	CATAERAPHNEQFF
TRBV5-5	TRBJ1-4	CASSSTVNEKLFF
TRBV6-5	TRBJ2-1	CASSYGSGSPPLNEQFF
TRBV28	TRBJ1-1	CASSLSVREAFF
TRBV7-8	TRBJ2-6	CASSFGREPYSGANVLTF